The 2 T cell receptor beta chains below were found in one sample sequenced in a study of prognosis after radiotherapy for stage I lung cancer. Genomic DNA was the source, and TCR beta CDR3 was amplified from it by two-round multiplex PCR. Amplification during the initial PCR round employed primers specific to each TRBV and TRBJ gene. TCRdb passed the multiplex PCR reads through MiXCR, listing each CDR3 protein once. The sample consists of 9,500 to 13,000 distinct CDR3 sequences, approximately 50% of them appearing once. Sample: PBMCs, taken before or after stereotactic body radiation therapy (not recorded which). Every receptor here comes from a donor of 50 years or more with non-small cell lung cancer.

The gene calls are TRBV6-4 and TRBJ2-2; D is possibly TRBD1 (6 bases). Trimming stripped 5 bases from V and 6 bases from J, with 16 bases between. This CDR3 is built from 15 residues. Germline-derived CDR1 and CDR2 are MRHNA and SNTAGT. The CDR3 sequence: CASSYATGFAGELFF. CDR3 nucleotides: TGTGCCAGCAGTTACGCTACAGGGTTTGCCGGGGAGCTGTTTTTT.

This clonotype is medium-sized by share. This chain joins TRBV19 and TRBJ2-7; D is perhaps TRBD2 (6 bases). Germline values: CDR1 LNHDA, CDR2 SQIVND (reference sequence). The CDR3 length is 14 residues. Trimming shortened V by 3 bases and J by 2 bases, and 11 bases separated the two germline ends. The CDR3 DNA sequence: TGTGCCAGTAGTATCGGGGGAGGACCCTACGAGCAGTACTTC. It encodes CASSIGGGPYEQYF.